These 17 T cell receptor beta chains originate from one sample sequenced in a study of chemoradiotherapy in HPV16-positive cancers. Measured with immunoSEQ multiplex PCR; TCRdb has only the in-frame clones, and not every one. Here the sample spans some 7,200 clones, around nine tenths being singletons. Sample: tumor tissue, taken from a patient who underwent chemoradiotherapy. The receptors stem from a human donor with HPV-associated anogenital cancer.

CDR3 loop: CASSSALNTEAFF. The CDR3 DNA reads as TGTGCCAGCAGCTCGGCCTTGAACACTGAAGCTTTCTTT. The chain is built from TRBV7-3 and TRBJ1-1; D is unclear. The ends were cut back, 4 bases at V and 0 bases at J, with 6 bases in the middle. The CDR3 is 13 residues long. CDR1 and CDR2 from the germline V gene are SGHTA and FQGTGA.

V gene TRBV7-3 combines with J gene TRBJ2-1; 11 positions match TRBD2. V dropped 6 bases and J dropped 5; count of bases not matched to a gene: 6. Germline-derived CDR1 and CDR2 are SGHTA and FQGTGA. CDR3 length equals 15 residues. CDR3 DNA: TGTGCCAGCAGTTTACTAGCGGGAGTTCACAATGAGCAGTTCTTC. Translation: CASSLLAGVHNEQFF.

The rearrangement uses TRBV2 and TRBJ2-3, with D hard to call. Trimming cost V 4 bases and J 1 base, with 9 bases left between them. Germline V lookup: CDR1 SNHLY, CDR2 FYNNEI. This CDR3 contains 14 residues. In DNA form, the CDR3 reads TGTGCCAGCAGTGTCGACGGTGGCACAGATACGCAGTATTTT. It encodes CASSVDGGTDTQYF.

The chain carries TRBV10-3 and TRBJ2-3; 8 positions match TRBD1. This CDR3 contains 16 residues. Losses at the gene ends were 0 bases for V and 2 bases for J; bases not matched to a gene: 4. The germline V gene has CDR1 ENHRY and CDR2 SYGVKD. The CDR3 DNA follows: TGTGCCATCAGTGAGTCGACAGGGGTGGACACAGATACGCAGTATTTT. It is translated as CAISESTGVDTDTQYF.

V gene TRBV6-1 combines with J gene TRBJ1-5; D call uncertain. The length of the CDR3 is 15 residues. Deletions cut 3 bases from V and 11 bases from J, with 20 bases between. In germline, CDR1 is MNHNS, CDR2 SASEGT. The CDR3 DNA is TGTGCCAGCAGTGAGCGTCCGTCGGGTTCTTATTCCCAGCATTTT. It specifies CASSERPSGSYSQHF.

This clone was seen only once. The chain is built from TRBV18 and TRBJ1-4; D not resolved. In germline, CDR1 is KGHSH, CDR2 LQKENI. The CDR3 loop spans 13 amino acids. The V end lost 3 bases, the J end lost 8 bases, and 10 bases lay between the germline ends. In DNA, the CDR3 is TGTGCCAGCTCACCTTCCCAAAACGAAAAACTGTTTTTT. Translated, it gives CASSPSQNEKLFF.

This clone was picked up one time. V gene TRBV11-1 combines with J gene TRBJ1-6, with D unresolved. V was cut by 1 base and J by 0 bases, with 7 bases left in between. Per the germline V gene, CDR1 is SGHAT and CDR2 is FQDESV (reference sequence). The CDR3 consists of 16 residues. The chain's CDR3 is CASSLGWSSYNSPLHF. The DNA of the CDR3 is TGTGCCAGCAGCTTAGGGTGGAGCTCCTATAATTCACCCCTCCACTTT.

The chain recombines TRBV5-6 with TRBJ2-7, with a weak D call TRBD1 (6 bases). The CDR3 is made up of 14 amino acids. The germline V gene encodes CDR1 SGHDT and CDR2 YYEEEE. The germline V and J ends were trimmed by 6 bases and 2 bases, with 15 bases remaining between them. The CDR3 DNA follows: TGTGCCAGCACTCTCAGGGGATCGGCCTACGAGCAGTACGTC. Translating gives CASTLRGSAYEQYV.

The chain couples TRBV5-4 to TRBJ2-5; perhaps D is TRBD1 or TRBD2 (5 bases each). Trimming took off 4 bases at V and 5 bases at J, with 18 bases between the two ends. Germline V CDR1 and CDR2: SGHNT, YYREEE (reference sequence). The CDR3 loop spans 15 amino acids. CDR3 protein: CASSGTGPQVETQYF. CDR3 bases: TGTGCCAGCAGCGGGACGGGACCCCAGGTGGAGACCCAGTACTTC. Using reference TRBV5-4 and TRBJ2-5 for the parts outside the CDR3, the full variable domain is ETGVTQSPTHLIKTRGQQVTLRCSSQSGHNTVSWYQQALGQGPQFIFQYYREEENGRGNFPPRFSGLQFPNYSSELNVNALELDDSALYLCASSGTGPQVETQYFGPGTRLLVL.

This sequence joins TRBV4-2 and TRBJ1-5; a weak D match, TRBD1 (6 bases). Germline assignment: CDR1 LGHNA and CDR2 YNFKEQ. The V gene lost 3 bases and the J gene lost 7 bases, with 16 bases spanning the gap. The CDR3 is made up of 15 amino acids. For the CDR3, the DNA is TGTGCCAGCAGCCAGGATGTGGGGGGCTGGCAGCCCCAGCATTTT. This encodes CASSQDVGGWQPQHF.

The rearrangement joins TRBV5-1 to TRBJ1-2; 7 nucleotides match TRBD1. The CDR3 spans 16 residues. Losses at the gene ends were 4 bases for V and 4 bases for J; bases not matched to a gene: 13. CDR1 is SGHRS, CDR2 YFSETQ, per germline. CDR3 in DNA: TGCGCCAGCAGCCCAAACCCGGACAGGTCCTTCTATGGCTACACCTTC. Amino acid sequence: CASSPNPDRSFYGYTF.

This chain uses TRBV20-1 with TRBJ2-1, with TRBD2 as a possible D gene (6 bases). Germline V lookup: CDR1 DFQATT, CDR2 SNEGSKA (reference sequence). The length of the CDR3 is 10 residues. CDR3 region: CRTGGVEQFF. The CDR3 DNA reads as TGCAGGACCGGAGGGGTTGAGCAGTTCTTC.

The V and J genes are TRBV2 and TRBJ1-5; D might be TRBD1 (6 bases). Germline CDR1 SNHLY, CDR2 FYNNEI. Trimming removed 4 bases from V and 1 base from J, with 17 bases in between. This CDR3 has 17 amino acids. DNA of the CDR3: TGTGCCAGCAGTGCGACTCCTGGAGGGGGGAGCAATCAGCCCCAGCATTTT. This translates into CASSATPGGGSNQPQHF.

In its sample, this clone was seen a few times. This chain connects TRBV9 to TRBJ1-2, with 8 bases identical to TRBD1. Germline CDR1 SGDLS, CDR2 YYNGEE. This CDR3 has 13 residues. V was pared by 4 bases and J by 3 bases, with 2 bases of the junction left unmatched. The CDR3 loop reads CASSSGGDYGYTF. The CDR3 nucleotides read TGTGCCAGCAGCTCAGGGGGCGACTATGGCTACACCTTC.

Only one count was recorded for this clone. The chain recombines TRBV6-1 with TRBJ2-1; TRBD1 matches 8 bases. V shed 6 bases and J 9 bases; nucleotides not matched to a gene: 7. The germline CDR1 and CDR2 sequences are MNHNS and SASEGT. This CDR3 is built from 13 residues. Here the CDR3 reads CASRVQGATEQFF. For the CDR3, the DNA is TGTGCCAGCAGAGTTCAGGGGGCCACTGAGCAGTTCTTC.

As concerns this clone: The sample holds other DNA sequences that translate to the same CDR3. This chain uses TRBV5-6 with TRBJ1-4; D gene uncertain. This CDR3 comprises 14 residues. Trimming stripped 2 bases from V and 0 bases from J, with 5 bases between. Germline values: CDR1 SGHDT, CDR2 YYEEEE. The CDR3 region is CASSLIATNEKLFF. As DNA, the CDR3 is TGTGCCAGCAGCTTAATTGCAACTAATGAAAAACTGTTTTTT.

Note on this clone: Other DNA sequences in this specimen translate into the identical CDR3. This CDR3 is CASSYTDTQYF. CDR3 sequence (DNA): TGTGCCAGCTCCTACACAGATACGCAGTATTTT. The gene calls are TRBV2 and TRBJ2-3, with D unresolved. This CDR3 contains 11 residues. Germline V CDR1 and CDR2: SNHLY, FYNNEI. Trimming left V 8 bases short and J 2 bases short, with 5 bases between. The full variable domain, in which reference TRBV2 and TRBJ2-3 provide the parts outside the CDR3, is EPEVTQTPSHQVTQMGQEVILRCVPISNHLYFYWYRQILGQKVEFLVSFYNNEISEKSEIFDDQFSVERPDGSNFTLKIRSTKLEDSAMYFCASSYTDTQYFGPGTRLTVL.